This record concerns one TCR beta chain sequence. Assay used: immunoSEQ multiplex PCR; TCRdb lists only in-frame clones, some missing. Among 330,000 or so clones listed, 80% to 90% were seen once. CDR3 length: 12 residues. Trimming removed 4 bases at V and 1 base at J, with 4 bases between. The germline gives CDR1 GTSNPN, CDR2 SVGIG (reference sequence). The data were taken from a study of blood T cell repertoires in COVID-19. The sequencing sample was made of peripheral blood. This sequence joins TRBV30 and TRBJ2-2, with D uncertain. This TCR was recovered from a man aged 25 to 40 with COVID-19, enrolled during active disease. DNA for the CDR3: TGTGCCTGGATTCAGAACACCGGGGAGCTGTTTTTT. Amino acids: CAWIQNTGELFF.